A selection of T cell receptor beta chains follows, all from one sample in a study of blood T cell repertoires in COVID-19. Libraries were prepared by immunoSEQ multiplex PCR; TCRdb keeps only in-frame clonotypes and omits some of them. The repertoire holds some 350,000 clones, 90% seen once, with approximately 7% in the top ten. The sequenced material came from peripheral blood. The receptors originated from a man aged 18 to 29 with active or convalescent COVID-19. The CDR3 runs from the conserved cysteine through the conserved F or W. A D gene is named only where the DNA matches it firmly. Some rows mark clone size as missing; the rest say once, few, many or name a class of expanded clone.

D gene: .; J gene: TRBJ2-7; V gene: TRBV28; clone size: .; CDR3 DNA: TGTGCCAGCAGTAATACAGGGTGGGAGCAGTACTTC; CDR3 protein: CASSNTGWEQYF
D gene: .; J gene: TRBJ1-5; V gene: TRBV25-1; clone size: .; CDR3 DNA: TGTGCCAGCAGTGAATATGGCCAGCCCCAGCATTTT; CDR3 protein: CASSEYGQPQHF
D gene: TRBD1; J gene: TRBJ1-4; V gene: TRBV19; clone size: .; CDR3 DNA: TGTGCCAGTACCAAGACAGGGGGATTTGGTGAAAAACTGTTTTTT; CDR3 protein: CASTKTGGFGEKLFF
D gene: .; J gene: TRBJ2-1; V gene: TRBV29-1; clone size: .; CDR3 DNA: TGCAGCGTTGGGGCTGCCCATGAGCAGTTCTTC; CDR3 protein: CSVGAAHEQFF
D gene: TRBD2; J gene: TRBJ2-3; V gene: TRBV5-1; clone size: once; CDR3 DNA: TGCGCCAGCAGCTTAGCGGGGGGTGGCACAGATACGCAGTATTTT; CDR3 protein: CASSLAGGGTDTQYF
D gene: .; J gene: TRBJ1-4; V gene: TRBV7-8; clone size: .; CDR3 DNA: TGTGCCAGTAACAGGGATCTAGGAGAAAAACTGTTTTTT; CDR3 protein: CASNRDLGEKLFF
D gene: TRBD2; J gene: TRBJ2-1; V gene: TRBV9; clone size: .; CDR3 DNA: TGTGCCAGCAGCGTAGCGGGGGGGGTGTATCCTGAGCAGTTCTTC; CDR3 protein: CASSVAGGVYPEQFF
D gene: .; J gene: TRBJ1-6; V gene: TRBV28; clone size: .; CDR3 DNA: TGTGCCAGCAGTTCTCCAGGGCCTAATTCACCTCTCCACTTT; CDR3 protein: CASSSPGPNSPLHF
D gene: TRBD1; J gene: TRBJ1-2; V gene: TRBV18; clone size: .; CDR3 DNA: TGTGCCAGCTCACCCGACAGGGCGATCGACACTGGCTACACCTTC; CDR3 protein: CASSPDRAIDTGYTF
D gene: .; J gene: TRBJ1-2; V gene: TRBV5-4; clone size: .; CDR3 DNA: TGTGCCAGCAGCACCGAGGCTCAGATTTACTATGGCTACACCTTC; CDR3 protein: CASSTEAQIYYGYTF
D gene: TRBD1; J gene: TRBJ1-6; V gene: TRBV13; clone size: .; CDR3 DNA: TGTGCCAGCAGCCTAGGAACAGGGGGTCGCAATTCACCCCTCCACTTT; CDR3 protein: CASSLGTGGRNSPLHF
D gene: .; J gene: TRBJ2-1; V gene: TRBV4-3; clone size: .; CDR3 DNA: TGCGCCAGCAGCCAAGAATCGGCAGGGGACCTCTACAATGAGCAGTTCTTC; CDR3 protein: CASSQESAGDLYNEQFF
D gene: TRBD1; J gene: TRBJ2-7; V gene: TRBV18; clone size: .; CDR3 DNA: TGTGCCAGCTCCCCGGACAGGGGAACCTACGAGCAGTACTTC; CDR3 protein: CASSPDRGTYEQYF
D gene: TRBD2; J gene: TRBJ2-3; V gene: TRBV28; clone size: once; CDR3 DNA: TGTGCCAGCAGTTTATACGGGGGGGCCGCAGATACGCAGTATTTT; CDR3 protein: CASSLYGGAADTQYF
D gene: .; J gene: TRBJ1-1; V gene: TRBV29-1; clone size: .; CDR3 DNA: TGCAGCGTTGAAGGATTTGTTCGAGACACTGAAGCTTTCTTT; CDR3 protein: CSVEGFVRDTEAFF
D gene: .; J gene: TRBJ2-7; V gene: TRBV6-5; clone size: .; CDR3 DNA: TGTGCCAGCAGCTTGGTGAGCTCCTACGAGCAGTACTTC; CDR3 protein: CASSLVSSYEQYF
D gene: TRBD2; J gene: TRBJ2-7; V gene: TRBV4-3; clone size: .; CDR3 DNA: TGCGCCAGCAGCCAAGAGCGGGAGTTTTCCTACGAGCAGTACTTC; CDR3 protein: CASSQEREFSYEQYF
D gene: .; J gene: TRBJ1-2; V gene: TRBV7-9; clone size: .; CDR3 DNA: TGTGCCAGCAGCTTCAACACCGATTCTGGCTACACCTTC; CDR3 protein: CASSFNTDSGYTF
D gene: TRBD2; J gene: TRBJ2-7; V gene: TRBV7-9; clone size: .; CDR3 DNA: TGTGCCAGCAGCTTAGACCTAGCGGGATACTCCTACGAGCAGTACTTC; CDR3 protein: CASSLDLAGYSYEQYF
D gene: .; J gene: TRBJ2-7; V gene: TRBV28; clone size: .; CDR3 DNA: TGTGCCAGCAGCAAACCGGGACACAATCCCTCCTACGAGCAGTACTTC; CDR3 protein: CASSKPGHNPSYEQYF